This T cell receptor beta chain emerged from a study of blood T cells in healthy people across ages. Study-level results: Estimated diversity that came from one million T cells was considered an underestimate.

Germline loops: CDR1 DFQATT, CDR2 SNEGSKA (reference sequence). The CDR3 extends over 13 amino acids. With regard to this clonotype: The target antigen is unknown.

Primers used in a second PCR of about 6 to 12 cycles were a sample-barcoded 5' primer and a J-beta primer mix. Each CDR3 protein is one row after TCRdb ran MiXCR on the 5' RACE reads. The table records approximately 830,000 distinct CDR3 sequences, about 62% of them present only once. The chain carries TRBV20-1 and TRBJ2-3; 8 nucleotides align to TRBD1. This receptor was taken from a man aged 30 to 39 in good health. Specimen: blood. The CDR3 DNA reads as TGCACCGCGAGTGACAGGGGAACAGATACGCAGTATTTT. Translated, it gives CTASDRGTDTQYF.